The table lists the clone carrying this TCR beta chain with many counts. No antigen is known for it. TCRdb re-analysed the reads in MiXCR, keeping a single row per CDR3 protein. The sample shows a few hundred thousand distinct CDR3 sequences, 9% to 9.5% of them seen only once. The sample comes from a study of T cell repertoires in cytomegalovirus infection. Study overall: CMV infection together with matching HLA type was indicated by public TCR beta signatures.

The ends were cut back, 5 bases at V and 3 bases at J, with 8 bases in the middle. This CDR3 comprises 13 residues. Germline CDR1 is SGHVS and CDR2 is FNYEAQ. General study results and limits: Dominating the ex vivo response were TCR beta clonotypes that were CMV-specific and HLA-C-restricted.

What was sequenced was PBMCs. The chain carries TRBV7-6 and TRBJ1-5, with D maybe TRBD1 (5 bases). This TCR derives from a human donor in good health (CMV status not recorded). Some clones in this sample may be carry-over from other donors' samples. The CDR3 here is CASSTGPNQPQHF. The CDR3 DNA is TGTGCCAGCAGCACGGGACCCAATCAGCCCCAGCATTTT.